A single sample gave rise to the 21 T cell receptor beta chains below, sequenced in a study of cytomegalovirus exposure and HLA in healthy donors. TCRdb's copy holds only in-frame clones and misses some; the assay was immunoSEQ multiplex PCR. The table has some 150,000 clones, about nine tenths seen once. Sequenced input: PBMCs. These receptors were collected from a man in his late teens or twenties in good health and CMV-seronegative.

This chain connects TRBV29-1 to TRBJ1-1; 7 positions match TRBD1. The germline gives CDR1 SQVTM, CDR2 ANQGSEA. V dropped 3 bases and J dropped 0; count of bases not matched to a gene: 28. The CDR3 spans 22 residues. CDR3: CSVETYGQVRGRGSLMNTEAFF. CDR3 coding DNA: TGCAGCGTTGAGACATATGGACAGGTTAGGGGCCGGGGGAGCCTTATGAACACTGAAGCTTTCTTT.

This clone was found once. V is TRBV5-1 and J is TRBJ2-3, with 7 bases identical to TRBD2. The CDR3 consists of 15 residues. Germline CDR1 is SGHRS and CDR2 is YFSETQ. The J segment lost 4 bases and the V segment lost 1 base, leaving 6 bases of the junction unmatched. The CDR3 DNA sequence: TGCGCCAGCAGCTTGCGCGGACTAGGATCAGATACGCAGTATTTT. It translates to CASSLRGLGSDTQYF.

The genes are TRBV9 and TRBJ1-1, with D maybe TRBD1 (5 bases). Trimming left V 4 bases short and J 2 bases short, with 12 bases between. CDR3 length equals 14 residues. The V gene's germline CDR1 is SGDLS and CDR2 YYNGEE. The CDR3 sequence is CASSHTGDNTEAFF. As DNA, the CDR3 is TGTGCCAGCAGCCACACAGGAGATAACACTGAAGCTTTCTTT.

The chain recombines TRBV12-2 with TRBJ2-7; the D call in the table, TRBD2, was not verified against the DNA. TRBV12-2 is classified as a pseudogene. This CDR3 has 17 residues. The CDR3 DNA follows: TGTGCAAGTCGCTTAGCCAAGGGACTCAACCACTCCTACGAGCAGTACGTC. It is translated as CASRLAKGLNHSYEQYV.

The rearrangement links TRBV10-2 to TRBJ2-7, with 7 bases lining up with TRBD2. CDR1 is WSHSY, CDR2 SAAADI, per germline. V shed 2 bases and J 3 bases; nucleotides not matched to a gene: 4. This CDR3 comprises 14 residues. CDR3 DNA: TGCGCCAGCAGTGAGGGCGGGAGTGGCTACGAGCAGTACGTC. Protein sequence: CASSEGGSGYEQYV.

The genes are TRBV9 and TRBJ2-7; D not certain. CDR1 SGDLS and CDR2 YYNGEE come from the germline V gene. There are 14 residues in the CDR3. V lost 0 bases and J lost 4, with 11 bases in between. This CDR3 reads CASSVADADYEQYF. The CDR3, as DNA: TGTGCCAGCAGCGTAGCCGACGCGGATTACGAGCAGTACTTC.

The V call is TRBV4-1, the J call TRBJ2-1; possible D gene TRBD1, 5 bases. Germline V gene lookup returns CDR1 MGHRA and CDR2 YSYEKL. V shed 6 bases and J shed 1 base, with 7 bases lying between them. This CDR3 is built from 13 residues. The CDR3, as DNA: TGCGCCAGCAGGGCAGGGTCCTACAATGAGCAGTTCTTC. It yields the protein CASRAGSYNEQFF.

V and J are TRBV10-2 and TRBJ2-3; 12 nucleotides match TRBD2. The germline V gene has CDR1 WSHSY and CDR2 SAAADI. The V segment lost 6 bases and the J segment 4 bases; nucleotides outside the gene matches: 17. The CDR3 length is 19 residues. For the CDR3, the DNA is TGCGCCAGCAGCTCCCGAGGTGAGACTAGCGGGAGATTAGCAGATACGCAGTATTTT. This sequence encodes CASSSRGETSGRLADTQYF.

The chain is built from TRBV6-1 and TRBJ1-2; TRBD1 agrees at 7 bases. Looked up from germline, CDR1 is MNHNS and CDR2 is SASEGT. CDR3 length: 13 amino acids. V was clipped by 8 bases and J by 6 bases; unmatched bases: 9. The CDR3 region is CASFETGSHGYTF. The CDR3, as DNA: TGTGCCAGCTTTGAGACAGGGAGCCATGGCTACACCTTC.

The V call is TRBV4-3, the J call TRBJ1-1; 8 positions match TRBD1. The CDR3 contains 13 residues. The germline CDR1 and CDR2 sequences are LGHNA and YSLEER. Trimming removed 4 bases from V and 4 bases from J; junction bases left unmatched: 2. The CDR3 coding sequence is TGCGCCAGCAGCCTGACAGGGGTCACTGAAGCTTTCTTT. It encodes CASSLTGVTEAFF.

The rearrangement links TRBV5-6 to TRBJ2-7, with 8 bases aligning to TRBD1. CDR3 length equals 14 residues. The germline CDR1 and CDR2 sequences are SGHDT and YYEEEE. The J segment lost 6 bases and the V segment lost 2 bases, leaving 7 bases of the junction unmatched. CDR3 amino acids: CASSLQRTGLEQYV. The DNA for the CDR3 is TGTGCCAGCAGCTTACAGCGGACAGGGCTCGAGCAGTACGTC.

The genes are TRBV7-8 and TRBJ1-1; maybe TRBD1 (5 bases). This CDR3 has 14 amino acids. V gave up 5 bases and J gave up 4 bases, with 14 bases separating them. Looked up from germline, CDR1 is SGHVS and CDR2 is FQNEAQ. The DNA of the CDR3 is TGTGCCAGCAGCCCCCTCAGGGAGGTCACTGAAGCTTTCTTT. Translating it yields CASSPLREVTEAFF.

The rearrangement joins TRBV4-1 to TRBJ2-1, with 10 bases that match TRBD2. Per germline, CDR1 MGHRA and CDR2 YSYEKL. The CDR3 runs 18 residues. With 0 bases clipped from V and 4 bases from J, the junction kept 9 bases outside the gene matches. In DNA, the CDR3 is TGCGCCAGCAGCCAAGAAGGGGAACTAGCGGGATTTTACAATGAGCAGTTCTTC. Translated, it gives CASSQEGELAGFYNEQFF.

The rearrangement uses TRBV19 and TRBJ2-2; 7 bases match TRBD2. With 2 bases clipped from V and 5 bases from J, the junction kept 11 bases outside the gene matches. CDR3 length equals 17 residues. From germline, CDR1 is LNHDA and CDR2 SQIVND (reference sequence). In DNA, the CDR3 is TGTGCCAGTAGTATAATATGGGCGGCGGGAGAAACCGGGGAGCTGTTTTTT. Amino acids: CASSIIWAAGETGELFF.

This chain uses TRBV19 with TRBJ2-3, with D possibly matching TRBD1 (6 bases). Germline CDR1 and CDR2: LNHDA and SQIVND (reference sequence). This CDR3 contains 14 residues. With 7 bases removed from V and 3 bases from J, the gap between germline ends came to 14 bases. The chain's CDR3 is CASTQGLGTDTQYF. CDR3 DNA sequence: TGTGCCAGTACCCAGGGGCTAGGGACAGATACGCAGTATTTT.

V usage is TRBV11-3 and J usage is TRBJ2-3; a weak D match, TRBD2 (7 bases). Germline CDR1 reads SGHNT; CDR2 reads YENEEA. This CDR3 has 14 residues. Deletions cut 3 bases from V and 3 bases from J, with 10 bases between. CDR3 protein: CASSLAGATDTQYF. For the CDR3, the DNA is TGTGCCAGCAGCTTGGCGGGGGCAACAGATACGCAGTATTTT.

V gene TRBV27 combines with J gene TRBJ1-6; the D is unclear. CDR3 length: 13 amino acids. CDR1 MNHEY and CDR2 SMNVEV come from the germline V gene (reference sequence). V was cut by 3 bases and J by 4 bases, with 4 bases left in between. The CDR3 region has the DNA TGTGCCAGCAGTTTTTCATATAATTCACCCCTCCACTTT. Its protein product is CASSFSYNSPLHF.

V gene TRBV4-2 combines with J gene TRBJ2-1, with 14 bases matching TRBD2. Germline V gene lookup returns CDR1 LGHNA and CDR2 YNFKEQ. This CDR3 has 16 amino acids. Trimming removed 4 bases from V and 4 bases from J; junction bases left unmatched: 3. CDR3 loop: CASSPTSGGGYNEQFF. The CDR3, as DNA: TGTGCCAGCAGCCCGACTAGCGGGGGGGGGTACAATGAGCAGTTCTTC.

This rearrangement joins TRBV28 to TRBJ1-6; tentatively, D is TRBD1 (6 bases). CDR1 MDHEN and CDR2 SYDVKM come from the germline V gene. The CDR3 has 14 amino acids. Trimming removed 10 bases from V and 4 bases from J, with 14 bases in between. In DNA form, the CDR3 reads TGTGCCACCCGGGACATGTATTATAATTCACCCCTCCACTTT. Protein sequence: CATRDMYYNSPLHF.

This clone was found once. The chain joins TRBV7-9 to TRBJ1-1; D unclear. Trimming removed 5 bases at V and 7 bases at J, with 11 bases between. This CDR3 is built from 12 residues. Germline assignment: CDR1 SEHNR and CDR2 FQNEAQ (reference sequence). This CDR3 reads CASSDWEVEAFF. Written as DNA, the CDR3 is TGTGCCAGCAGCGACTGGGAGGTTGAAGCTTTCTTT.

The chain recombines TRBV5-6 with TRBJ2-5; perhaps TRBD2 as D (6 bases). Trimming removed 4 bases at V and 2 bases at J, with 15 bases between. This CDR3 contains 15 residues. CDR1 is SGHDT and CDR2 is YYEEEE in the germline V gene. In DNA, the CDR3 is TGTGCCAGCAGCCCCCGGACTAACCTTCAAGAGACCCAGTACTTC. Protein sequence: CASSPRTNLQETQYF.